These 27 T cell receptor beta chains were all obtained from the same sample, sequenced in a study of T cell responses to AZD1222 COVID-19 vaccine (dated by TCRdb to the early 2020s). Libraries were made using the immunoSEQ multiplex PCR assay. TCRdb holds this immuneACCESS table with in-frame rearrangements only. Some clones are missing; in checked studies, unresolved V genes explain under half, and the rest has no known cause. For this sample there are about 110,000 clones; approximately 92% appear just once. Clones ranked in the top ten supply 8% to 9.5% of the sample. The time point label here, explained by the study, means: about 28 days (+/-7) after the second vaccine dose. The sample here was peripheral blood, taken 28 days after the second AZD1222 dose. The receptors here all came from an adult who received the AZD1222 COVID-19 vaccine.

In this sample, this clone turned up once. The V and J genes are TRBV15 and TRBJ2-2; 9 nucleotides line up with TRBD1. The ends lost 6 bases at V and 7 bases at J; junction bases unmatched: 9. This CDR3 is 15 amino acids long. Looked up from germline, CDR1 is LNHNV and CDR2 is YYDKDF (reference sequence). Written as DNA, the CDR3 is TGTGCCACCAGGCCGGGACAGGGTTGGAACGGGGAGCTGTTTTTT. Protein product: CATRPGQGWNGELFF.

In regard to this clone: Germline is not matched at one junction end, which may reflect a read error. V is TRBV7-3 and J is TRBJ2-1; 9 bases line up with TRBD1. Germline V gene data show CDR1 as SGHTA and CDR2 as FQGTGA. The CDR3 spans 12 residues. The CDR3 nucleotides read TGTGCCAGCAGCTTAACCGGGACAGGGATTCTCTTC. Amino acid sequence: CASSLTGTGILF.

For the CDR3, the DNA is TGTGCCAGCTCATTTACAGGGGGCGGTGAAAAACTGTTTTTT. This codes for CASSFTGGGEKLFF. The chain employs TRBV18 and TRBJ1-4, with TRBD1 identical over 9 bases. J gave up 7 bases and V 5 bases, and 5 bases lay outside the gene matches. CDR1 is KGHSH, CDR2 LQKENI, per germline. The CDR3 totals 14 residues. Combining the CDR3 with reference TRBV18 and TRBJ1-4 gives the whole variable domain NAGVMQNPRHLVRRRGQEARLRCSPMKGHSHVYWYRQLPEEGLKFMVYLQKENIIDESGMPKERFSAEFPKEGPSILRIQQVVRGDSAAYFCASSFTGGGEKLFFGSGTQLSVL.

Note on this clone: Other DNA sequences of this sample code for an identical CDR3. This chain links TRBV3-1 (or the pseudogene TRBV3-2) with TRBJ2-4; a possible D gene is TRBD1 (6 bases). From germline, CDR1 is LGHDT and CDR2 YNNKEL (reference sequence). V was pared by 7 bases and J by 0 bases, with 25 bases between. The CDR3 totals 19 residues. CDR3 amino acids: CASKGGWNTYELAKNIQYF. Here the CDR3 DNA reads TGTGCCAGCAAAGGGGGTTGGAACACCTATGAACTAGCCAAAAACATTCAGTACTTC.

The V and J genes are TRBV3-1 (or the pseudogene TRBV3-2) and TRBJ1-2, with 7 bases fitting TRBD1. The CDR3 is 14 residues long. Germline V lookup: CDR1 LGHDT, CDR2 YNNKEL (reference sequence). V dropped 2 bases and J dropped 4; count of bases not matched to a gene: 4. CDR3 DNA: TGTGCCAGCAGCCAAACAGGGGCCCCCTATGGCTACACCTTC. Translation gives CASSQTGAPYGYTF.

The chain is built from TRBV6-2 or TRBV6-3 and TRBJ2-7; D is undetermined. Trimming took 2 bases from V and 5 from J, leaving 13 bases between them. Germline-derived CDR1 and CDR2 are MNHEY and SVGEGT. The CDR3 runs to 14 residues. The CDR3 sequence is CASSYPELVNEQYF. For the CDR3, the DNA is TGTGCCAGCAGTTACCCCGAGCTAGTGAACGAGCAGTACTTC.

The chain has TRBV19 and TRBJ1-6; D gene unclear. Germline V gene sequence: CDR1 LNHDA, CDR2 SQIVND (reference sequence). V lost 3 bases, J lost 0 bases, and 12 bases lay in between. There are 17 residues in the CDR3. The DNA of the CDR3 is TGTGCCAGTAGTATTTTTTCACGGAGCTCCTATAATTCACCCCTCCACTTT. This translates into CASSIFSRSSYNSPLHF.

The V and J genes are TRBV19 and TRBJ2-4; either TRBD1 or TRBD2 may fit D (5 bases each). V was shortened by 5 bases and J by 0 bases, with 14 bases between the two germline ends. The length of the CDR3 is 16 residues. The germline V gene encodes CDR1 LNHDA and CDR2 SQIVND (reference sequence). CDR3 DNA: TGTGCCAGTAGTCTGTACCGGGACCTAGCCAAAAACATTCAGTACTTC. It yields the protein CASSLYRDLAKNIQYF.

The chain joins TRBV7-2 to TRBJ2-1; the D is unclear. The CDR3 spans 15 residues. Deletions cut 4 bases from V and 6 bases from J, with 16 bases between. CDR1 is SGHTA, CDR2 FQGNSA, per germline. In DNA, the CDR3 is TGTGCCAGCAGCTCCCGGAGCGAGTCACTCAATGAGCAGTTCTTC. It translates to CASSSRSESLNEQFF.

The chain is built from TRBV4-2 and TRBJ1-2; the D is unclear. CDR1 is LGHNA, CDR2 YNFKEQ, per germline. Trimming took off 0 bases at V and 8 bases at J, with 13 bases between the two ends. The CDR3 sequence is 14 residues long. Here the CDR3 reads CASSQDRLSDGYTF. The CDR3 coding sequence is TGTGCCAGCAGCCAAGATCGCCTTTCCGACGGCTACACCTTC.

The J gene is TRBJ1-2, the V gene TRBV7-9; D unclear. CDR1 SEHNR and CDR2 FQNEAQ come from the germline V gene (reference sequence). V was trimmed by 3 bases and J by 8 bases, leaving 7 bases between them. The CDR3 contains 11 residues. The CDR3 sequence: CASSLEEGYTF. The CDR3, as DNA: TGTGCCAGCAGCTTGGAAGAGGGCTACACCTTC. The entire variable domain, with the rest obtained from reference TRBV7-9 and TRBJ1-2, is as follows: DTGVSQNPRHKITKRGQNVTFRCDPISEHNRLYWYRQTLGQGPEFLTYFQNEAQLEKSRLLSDRFSAERPKGSFSTLEIQRTEQGDSAMYLCASSLEEGYTFGSGTRLTVV.

The rearrangement links TRBV18 to TRBJ2-5, with TRBD1 as a possible D gene (6 bases). With 3 bases removed from V and 2 bases from J, the gap between germline ends came to 16 bases. The CDR3 has 16 residues. Germline V CDR1 and CDR2: KGHSH, LQKENI. CDR3 in DNA: TGTGCCAGCTCACCTTACACAGGGACCGTACAAGAGACCCAGTACTTC. Protein product: CASSPYTGTVQETQYF.

CDR3 sequence (DNA): TGCGCCAGCAGCCAAGATCCTACCGGATACGAGCAGTACTTC. It codes for CASSQDPTGYEQYF. V is TRBV4-1 and J is TRBJ2-7; D is undetermined. The germline V gene encodes CDR1 MGHRA and CDR2 YSYEKL. The CDR3 sequence is 14 residues long. Trimming removed 0 bases from V and 4 bases from J, with 10 bases in between.

The chain joins TRBV5-1 to TRBJ2-2; 7 nucleotides match TRBD1. The CDR3 runs 14 residues. Per germline, CDR1 SGHRS and CDR2 YFSETQ. V shed 3 bases, J shed 7 bases, and the junction held 6 bases outside the gene matches. CDR3 in amino acids: CASSWTGRDGELFF. The DNA for the CDR3 is TGCGCCAGCAGCTGGACAGGAAGAGACGGGGAGCTGTTTTTT.

The chain recombines TRBV7-2 with TRBJ2-5; D remains unclear. Trimming removed 2 bases from V and 5 bases from J, with 6 bases in between. This CDR3 has 12 amino acids. CDR1 is SGHTA and CDR2 is FQGNSA in the germline V gene. The CDR3 DNA is TGTGCCAGCAGCTTAAGTGGGGAGACCCAGTACTTC. Translation: CASSLSGETQYF.

The V gene is TRBV3-1 (or the pseudogene TRBV3-2), the J gene TRBJ1-2; maybe TRBD1 (6 bases). The germline CDR1 and CDR2 sequences are LGHDT and YNNKEL (reference sequence). The CDR3 extends over 14 amino acids. Trimming left V 4 bases short and J 8 bases short, with 17 bases between. This CDR3 reads CASSLGGGRYGYTF. CDR3 DNA sequence: TGTGCCAGCAGCCTGGGGGGGGGCAGGTACGGCTACACCTTC.

This chain uses TRBV4-1 with TRBJ2-2; D perhaps matches TRBD2 (5 bases). Germline values: CDR1 MGHRA, CDR2 YSYEKL. This CDR3 is built from 16 residues. The V end was cut by 3 bases, the J end by 8 bases, with 19 bases between. CDR3 bases: TGCGCCAGCAGCCAGCGCTCGTTTGAGGGTTCGGGGGAGCTGTTTTTT. Amino acid sequence: CASSQRSFEGSGELFF.

The chain combines TRBV5-1 with TRBJ1-4, with 7 bases that match TRBD1. Trimming took 0 bases from V and 7 from J; bases not matched to a gene: 9. This CDR3 spans 16 amino acids. The germline V gene has CDR1 SGHRS and CDR2 YFSETQ. The CDR3 loop is CASSLAVAGGGEKLFF. DNA for the CDR3: TGCGCCAGCAGCTTGGCCGTGGCAGGGGGAGGTGAAAAACTGTTTTTT.

This clone was observed a single time. The chain carries TRBV27 and TRBJ2-3, with TRBD2 identical over 7 bases. The CDR3 totals 18 residues. The germline V gene has CDR1 MNHEY and CDR2 SMNVEV (reference sequence). With V trimmed by 5 bases and J by 0 bases, 14 bases remained unmatched. The CDR3 is CASSLIGVAGPSTDTQYF. As DNA, the CDR3 is TGTGCCAGCAGTCTTATCGGGGTAGCGGGCCCTAGCACAGATACGCAGTATTTT.

The chain combines TRBV4-2 with TRBJ2-7; 10 nucleotides match TRBD2. Germline V CDR1 and CDR2: LGHNA, YNFKEQ. The CDR3 loop spans 16 amino acids. With 0 bases clipped from V and 5 bases from J, the junction kept 7 bases outside the gene matches. Here the CDR3 reads CASSQDRSGRANEQYF. The CDR3 DNA follows: TGTGCCAGCAGCCAAGATAGGAGCGGGAGGGCTAACGAGCAGTACTTC.

This sequence joins TRBV4-1 and TRBJ2-1; 8 bases map to TRBD2. Per the germline V gene, CDR1 is MGHRA and CDR2 is YSYEKL. The CDR3 runs to 15 residues. Trimming removed 4 bases from V and 1 base from J; junction bases left unmatched: 3. CDR3 nucleotides: TGCGCCAGCAGCCTCCAGCGGGAGTCCTACAATGAGCAGTTCTTC. Its translation is CASSLQRESYNEQFF.

The chain recombines TRBV14 with TRBJ2-3; the match to TRBD2 covers 10 bases. J was trimmed by 5 bases and V by 5 bases; bases with no gene match: 7. Germline-derived CDR1 and CDR2 are SGHDN and FVKESK. This CDR3 comprises 15 residues. DNA of the CDR3: TGTGCCAGCAGCAGAAGCGGGGGGGCAGTAGATACGCAGTATTTT. Translated: CASSRSGGAVDTQYF.

The CDR3 nucleotides read TGTGCCAGCAGCCAAGTAACAGGCAATGAGCAGTTCTTC. Translation gives CASSQVTGNEQFF. V and J are TRBV3-1 (or the pseudogene TRBV3-2) and TRBJ2-1; D may be TRBD1 (5 bases). The V end lost 1 base, the J end lost 6 bases, and 7 bases lay between the germline ends. The CDR3 covers 13 residues. Germline V gene data show CDR1 as LGHDT and CDR2 as YNNKEL (reference sequence).

This clone has more than one count but fewer than ten. The chain is built from TRBV27 and TRBJ2-7; 7 positions match TRBD1. The trim removed 6 bases at V and 0 bases at J, leaving 8 bases unmatched. There are 15 residues in the CDR3. CDR1 is MNHEY, CDR2 SMNVEV, per germline (reference sequence). The CDR3 protein is CASSKGQFDSYEQYF. The CDR3 DNA reads TGTGCCAGCAGCAAGGGACAGTTCGACTCCTACGAGCAGTACTTC.

The V call is TRBV10-3, the J call TRBJ1-1; no clear D. Germline assignment: CDR1 ENHRY and CDR2 SYGVKD. This CDR3 spans 12 amino acids. V gave up 0 bases and J gave up 13 bases, with 12 bases separating them. The CDR3 here is CAISESTGVVFF. The CDR3 bases are TGTGCCATCAGTGAGTCGACCGGGGTTGTTTTCTTT.

V gene TRBV30 combines with J gene TRBJ2-7; D ambiguous. The V end lost 4 bases, the J end lost 2 bases, and 12 bases lay between the germline ends. The germline V gene has CDR1 GTSNPN and CDR2 SVGIG (reference sequence). This CDR3 comprises 13 residues. In DNA, the CDR3 is TGTGCCTGGACGCGGACGGAGCCCTACGAGCAGTACTTC. This translates into CAWTRTEPYEQYF.

In its sample, this clone was seen a few times. V and J are TRBV9 and TRBJ1-2, with D possibly being TRBD1 (6 bases). V was shortened by 0 bases and J by 2 bases, with 11 bases between the two germline ends. The germline V gene encodes CDR1 SGDLS and CDR2 YYNGEE. The CDR3 totals 15 residues. CDR3 in DNA: TGTGCCAGCAGCGTAGAACAGGGAGGCAACTATGGCTACACCTTC. Its protein product is CASSVEQGGNYGYTF.